This is a list of T cell receptor beta chains from one sample in a study of blood T cells in healthy people across ages. Via MiXCR, TCRdb re-called the 5' RACE reads, giving one row per CDR3 protein. The sample yields some 1 million distinct CDR3 sequences, 40% to 55% seen once. What was sequenced was blood. These receptors originate from a woman aged 60-75 years in good health. Both conserved end residues are part of each CDR3. Each record gives: V gene, J gene, CDR3 protein.

TRBV12-5,TRBJ2-7,CASGLLLDGGTWSSYEQYF
TRBV21-1,TRBJ2-7,CASSNQGGNEQYF
TRBV20-1,NA,CSAPRTSGAYNEQYF
TRBV10-3,TRBJ2-2,CAISVKGINTGELFF
TRBV7-9,TRBJ1-1,CASNLGTANTEAFF
TRBV24-1,TRBJ2-2,CATSSGAGIRRELFF
TRBV20-1,TRBJ2-7,CSARETSGWNEQYF
TRBV3-1,TRBJ2-3,CASSQVRLVVGADTQYF
TRBV7-9,TRBJ2-7,CASSGQGEYEQYF
TRBV29-1,TRBJ2-7,CSVSLGPYEQYF
TRBV20-1,TRBJ1-1,CSAPSNSGEAFF
TRBV11-2,TRBJ2-7,CASSLLDGSYEQYF
TRBV7-7,TRBJ2-2,CASSPGQGPGELFF
TRBV3-1,TRBJ2-2,CASSQEGTSGRRTGELFF
TRBV20-1,TRBJ2-1,CSATTSGSSDEQFF
TRBV20-1,TRBJ2-5,CSAPGLASETQYF
TRBV5-1,TRBJ2-4,CASSLEAPGTSGRGRNIQYF
TRBV29-1,TRBJ2-5,CSVVPGPQETQYF
TRBV7-2,TRBJ2-7,CASSMTGYEQYF
TRBV25-1,TRBJ2-5,CASSGGVGQYF
TRBV29-1,TRBJ2-5,CSVETSGRQTQYF
TRBV14,TRBJ2-1,CASSQEKLGSGRNDEQFF
TRBV7-3,TRBJ2-2,CASSRSGTANTGELFF
TRBV7-9,NA,CASSLRLAGPYNEQYF
TRBV6-6,TRBJ1-1,CASIRDRVKNTEAFF
TRBV20-1,TRBJ2-1,CSARDSVRREGLIKLDNEQFF
TRBV5-5,TRBJ2-1,CASSSTGGTLLFF
TRBV21-1,TRBJ2-3,CANSWGQGAGTDTQYF
TRBV20-1,TRBJ2-5,CSARDTGLAGAVETQYF
TRBV20-1,NA,CSAIDRGFSYEQYF
TRBV6-1,TRBJ2-5,CASKEASGTGERQYF
TRBV10-1,TRBJ2-3,CASSRGHVADTQYF
TRBV21-1,TRBJ2-7,CASKYGHPGLTYEQYF
TRBV12-3/TRBV12-4,TRBJ2-5,CASSLEGKTQYF
TRBV10-3,TRBJ2-1,CAINGLAGVGGRDEQFF
TRBV6-5,TRBJ2-7,CASRNLRAGSMYEQYF
TRBV28,TRBJ2-7,CASSFAADSYEQYF
TRBV29-1,TRBJ2-7,CSVLGNSYEQYF
TRBV28,TRBJ2-1,CASSSRGPGTSGYYNEQFF
TRBV27,TRBJ2-7,CASSLSGRRSYEQYF
TRBV4-1,TRBJ1-2,CASSHLTGNYGYTF